The 4 T cell receptor beta chains given below trace back to one sample, sequenced in a study of shared clonotypes between healthy human individuals. Clones were sequenced by immunoSEQ multiplex PCR, and TCRdb holds only the in-frame ones, with some missing. The sample contains about 2.2 million clones, just over 90% of which appear only once. Naive CD8 cells lacked CD45RO, underwent positive selection for CCR7 and left out terminally differentiated effector memory CD45RA+ cells. Material for sequencing was naive CD8+ T cells from PBMCs. Receptor source: a man younger than 35 in good health. Some clones in this sample may be carry-over from other donors' samples.

The chain uses TRBV7-9 and TRBJ1-5; D may be TRBD1 (5 bases). In germline, CDR1 is SEHNR, CDR2 FQNEAQ (reference sequence). Trimming pared 5 bases from V and 7 bases from J, leaving 27 bases between. The CDR3 spans 18 residues. CDR3 DNA: TGTGCCAGCAGCCGGGGGGTGTCCGACAGTGCGGGTAAACAGCCCCAGCATTTT. This translates into CASSRGVSDSAGKQPQHF.

A single count supports this clone. V and J are TRBV28 and TRBJ2-5; D unclear. Germline V lookup: CDR1 MDHEN, CDR2 SYDVKM. V was clipped by 2 bases and J by 4 bases, with 8 bases between them. The CDR3 covers 13 residues. The CDR3 region has the DNA TGTGCCAGCAGTTTAGCCGTGCGAGAGACCCAGTACTTC. Translating it yields CASSLAVRETQYF.

In the case of this clone: Additional DNA sequences in this sample encode the identical CDR3. The chain uses TRBV27 and TRBJ1-5; TRBD1 agrees at 9 bases. Germline V lookup: CDR1 MNHEY, CDR2 SMNVEV (reference sequence). The CDR3 loop spans 14 amino acids. The trim removed 2 bases at V and 5 bases at J, leaving 1 base unmatched. The CDR3 nucleotides are TGTGCCAGCAGTTTAAGACAGGGGGATCAGCCCCAGCATTTT. This translates into CASSLRQGDQPQHF.

This clone was found once. The chain recombines TRBV9 with TRBJ2-2, with D unresolved. Germline V CDR1 and CDR2: SGDLS, YYNGEE. The CDR3 extends over 15 amino acids. V shed 0 bases and J shed 2 bases, with 8 bases lying between them. CDR3 residues: CASSVVSYNTGELFF. CDR3 coding DNA: TGTGCCAGCAGCGTAGTCTCATATAACACCGGGGAGCTGTTTTTT.